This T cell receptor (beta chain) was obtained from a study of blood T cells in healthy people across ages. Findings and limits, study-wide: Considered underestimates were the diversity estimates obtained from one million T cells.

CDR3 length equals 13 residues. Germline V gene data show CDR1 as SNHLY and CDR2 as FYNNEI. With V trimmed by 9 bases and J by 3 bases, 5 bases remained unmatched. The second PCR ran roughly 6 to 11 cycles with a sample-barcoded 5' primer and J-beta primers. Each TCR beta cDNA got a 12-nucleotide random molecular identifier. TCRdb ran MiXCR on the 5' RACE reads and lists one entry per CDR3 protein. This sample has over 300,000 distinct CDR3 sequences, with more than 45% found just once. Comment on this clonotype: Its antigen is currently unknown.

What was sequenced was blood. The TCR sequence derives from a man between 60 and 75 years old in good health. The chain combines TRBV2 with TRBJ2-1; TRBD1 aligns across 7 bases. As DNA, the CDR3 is TGTGCCAGTAGCCGGGACAGCTACAATGAGCAGTTCTTC. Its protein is CASSRDSYNEQFF.